The text below deals with one TCR gamma chain. This clone was seen a handful of times. The specificity of this receptor is unknown. No base qualities exist here, and no much larger clone lies one base off it. The method behind the library was PCR. The instrument given in TCRdb is Illumina MiSeq. TCRdb called clones from the public reads with CATT, and repeated DNA sequences were later combined into one row. The sample includes 5,100 or so gamma-chain clones, with about 32% observed a single time. Of the sample, under 3% falls within the top ten clones. The source of the sample is a study of human gamma delta and Vdelta1 T cells (dated by TCRdb to 2017 to 2018). As for the study more broadly: The study examined Delta One T cells, which are Vd1+ gamma-delta T cells, as cytotoxic effectors against acute myeloid leukemia.

The CDR3, cysteine through phenylalanine, is 12 amino acids long. This entry keeps only the CDR3 DNA: 36 bases, framed from base 1. Per the germline V gene, VINAFY is the CDR1 and YDVSNSKD is the CDR2. Germline trimming amounts to 9 bases on V and 0 bases on J, with 5 as the count of junction bases outside the gene matches. General study outcomes and caveats: According to the report, Delta One T cells were polyclonal and showed broad cytotoxic targeting of acute myeloid leukemia.

The rearrangement joined TRGV5 to TRGJ1 or TRGJ2. Sequencing was performed on Vdelta1 gamma-delta T cells from blood grown in culture (DOT cells). The sample's cell subset or site label is to be understood as: Delta One T cells, in vitro expanded/differentiated Vd1+ gamma-delta T cells. This clonotype originated in a human donor in good health. The encoded CDR3 is CATLKNYYKKLF. The sequenced DNA: TGTGCCACCCTGAAGAATTATTATAAGAAACTCTTT.